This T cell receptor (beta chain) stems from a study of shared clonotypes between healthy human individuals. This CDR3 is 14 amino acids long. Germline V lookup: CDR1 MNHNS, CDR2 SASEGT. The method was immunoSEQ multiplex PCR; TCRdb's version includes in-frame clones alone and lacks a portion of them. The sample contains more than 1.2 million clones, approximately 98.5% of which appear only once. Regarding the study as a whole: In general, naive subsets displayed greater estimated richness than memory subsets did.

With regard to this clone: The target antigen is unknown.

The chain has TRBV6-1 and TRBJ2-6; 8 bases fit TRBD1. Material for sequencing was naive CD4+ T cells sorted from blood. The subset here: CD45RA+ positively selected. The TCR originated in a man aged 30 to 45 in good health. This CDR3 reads CGGQGAGGANVLTF. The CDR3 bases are TGTGGGGGGCAGGGGGCAGGTGGGGCCAACGTCCTGACTTTC.